These T cell receptor beta chains were read from a single sample in a study of T cells after yellow fever vaccination. TCRdb redid the calling of the 5' RACE reads with MiXCR, one entry per CDR3 protein. The table lists 300,000 to 350,000 distinct CDR3 sequences, over 3.5% of them singletons, with roughly a fifth in the top ten. Material: PBMCs, obtained 15 days after the yellow fever booster vaccination. The receptors stem from a man aged 18 to 35 who received the YFV17D yellow fever vaccine. Both conserved end residues are part of each CDR3. D genes are given only for firm matches. The size entry is marked missing in some rows and otherwise reads once, few, many or a size class.

clone size: many; J gene: TRBJ2-5; CDR3 length: 12; V gene: TRBV6-1; D gene: .; CDR3 DNA: TGTGCCAGCAGTGAGACAGAAGAGACCCAGTACTTC; CDR3 protein: CASSETEETQYF
clone size: many; J gene: TRBJ2-7; CDR3 length: 15; V gene: TRBV5-5; D gene: .; CDR3 DNA: TGTGCCAGCAGCTTGCACCCCGACATTTCCTACGAGCAGTACTTC; CDR3 protein: CASSLHPDISYEQYF
clone size: few; J gene: TRBJ2-1; CDR3 length: 15; V gene: TRBV7-2; D gene: TRBD1; CDR3 DNA: TGTGCCAGCAGCTTTGACAGGGGGCTCGGGAATGAGCAGTTCTTC; CDR3 protein: CASSFDRGLGNEQFF
clone size: .; J gene: TRBJ2-3; CDR3 length: 13; V gene: TRBV20-1; D gene: .; CDR3 DNA: TGCAGTGCTAGGGACTTTAGCACAGATACGCAGTATTTT; CDR3 protein: CSARDFSTDTQYF
clone size: many; J gene: TRBJ2-1; CDR3 length: 16; V gene: TRBV4-3; D gene: TRBD2; CDR3 DNA: TGCGCCAGCAGCCAAGATGGGACTAGCGCCTACAATGAGCAGTTCTTC; CDR3 protein: CASSQDGTSAYNEQFF
clone size: many; J gene: TRBJ2-1; CDR3 length: 14; V gene: TRBV7-3; D gene: .; CDR3 DNA: TGTGCCAGCAGCTCTGCAGGGAGTTACAATGAGCAGTTCTTC; CDR3 protein: CASSSAGSYNEQFF
clone size: many; J gene: TRBJ2-7; CDR3 length: 14; V gene: TRBV9; D gene: .; CDR3 DNA: TGTGCCAGCAGCGTAGGATGGGCGGCGGGCGAGCAGTACTTC; CDR3 protein: CASSVGWAAGEQYF
clone size: .; J gene: TRBJ2-3; CDR3 length: 14; V gene: TRBV20-1; D gene: TRBD2; CDR3 DNA: TGCAGTGCCCCCACTAGCGGGGGCGGCGATACGCAGTATTTT; CDR3 protein: CSAPTSGGGDTQYF
clone size: many; J gene: TRBJ2-1; CDR3 length: 15; V gene: TRBV5-1; D gene: .; CDR3 DNA: TGCGCCAGCAGCGACCAAGGGGGGGCCTACAATGAGCAGTTCTTC; CDR3 protein: CASSDQGGAYNEQFF
clone size: few; J gene: TRBJ1-2; CDR3 length: 14; V gene: TRBV18; D gene: .; CDR3 DNA: TGTGCCAGCTCACTTATGGACGGGGGAAATGGCTACACCTTC; CDR3 protein: CASSLMDGGNGYTF
clone size: many; J gene: TRBJ1-2; CDR3 length: 15; V gene: TRBV7-9; D gene: TRBD1; CDR3 DNA: TGTGCCAGCAGCGCCGGGACAGTCCCTTCCTATGGCTACACCTTC; CDR3 protein: CASSAGTVPSYGYTF
clone size: few; J gene: TRBJ1-5; CDR3 length: 12; V gene: TRBV20-1; D gene: .; CDR3 DNA: TGCAGTGCCCGAAGGGGAGATCAGCCCCAGCATTTT; CDR3 protein: CSARRGDQPQHF
clone size: .; J gene: TRBJ2-5; CDR3 length: 15; V gene: TRBV7-2; D gene: TRBD2; CDR3 DNA: TGTGCCAGCAGCCAAAATAGCGGGGGCGGGGAGACCCAGTACTTC; CDR3 protein: CASSQNSGGGETQYF
clone size: .; J gene: TRBJ1-1; CDR3 length: 13; V gene: TRBV6-5; D gene: .; CDR3 DNA: TGTGCCAGCAGTTACTCCCAGGGGACTGAAGCTTTCTTT; CDR3 protein: CASSYSQGTEAFF
clone size: .; J gene: TRBJ1-2; CDR3 length: 14; V gene: TRBV4-3; D gene: .; CDR3 DNA: TGCGCCAGCAGCCAGGATCGGGAGCCTTATGGCTACACCTTC; CDR3 protein: CASSQDREPYGYTF
clone size: .; J gene: TRBJ2-3; CDR3 length: 13; V gene: TRBV5-1; D gene: .; CDR3 DNA: TGCGCCAGCAGCTCCGCCATTACAGATACGCAGTATTTT; CDR3 protein: CASSSAITDTQYF
clone size: many; J gene: TRBJ1-1; CDR3 length: 15; V gene: TRBV4-1; D gene: .; CDR3 DNA: TGCGCCAGCAGCCTGGCACCGACACATAACACTGAAGCTTTCTTT; CDR3 protein: CASSLAPTHNTEAFF
clone size: few; J gene: TRBJ1-1; CDR3 length: 14; V gene: TRBV6-2/TRBV6-3; D gene: .; CDR3 DNA: TGTGCCAGCAGTTCCCTCGACAGTGACACTGAAGCTTTCTTT; CDR3 protein: CASSSLDSDTEAFF
clone size: few; J gene: TRBJ2-5; CDR3 length: 15; V gene: TRBV28; D gene: TRBD1; CDR3 DNA: TGTGCCAGCAGGGTACCGGGACAGGGCCAAGAGACCCAGTACTTC; CDR3 protein: CASRVPGQGQETQYF
clone size: many; J gene: TRBJ1-2; CDR3 length: 14; V gene: TRBV5-6; D gene: .; CDR3 DNA: TGTGCCAGCAGCTTGGACAGGGTTCGAGACGGCTACACCTTC; CDR3 protein: CASSLDRVRDGYTF
clone size: .; J gene: TRBJ2-2; CDR3 length: 18; V gene: TRBV5-6; D gene: TRBD2; CDR3 DNA: TGTGCCAGCAGCTTGTACCGGACTAGCCAGAGGAACACCGGGGAGCTGTTTTTT; CDR3 protein: CASSLYRTSQRNTGELFF
clone size: few; J gene: TRBJ1-6; CDR3 length: 16; V gene: TRBV6-6; D gene: .; CDR3 DNA: TGTGCCAGCAGTTACGGGGGGGCCTACAGTAGTTCACCCCTCCACTTT; CDR3 protein: CASSYGGAYSSSPLHF
clone size: .; J gene: TRBJ1-4; CDR3 length: 15; V gene: TRBV4-2; D gene: TRBD1; CDR3 DNA: TGTGCCAGCAGCCAAGATCCTCAGGGGGATGAAAAACTGTTTTTT; CDR3 protein: CASSQDPQGDEKLFF
clone size: few; J gene: TRBJ2-7; CDR3 length: 17; V gene: TRBV10-3; D gene: .; CDR3 DNA: TGTGCCATCAGTGTTACCCGGGACCCCGATCTAGCCTACGAGCAGTACTTC; CDR3 protein: CAISVTRDPDLAYEQYF
clone size: many; J gene: TRBJ2-4; CDR3 length: 16; V gene: TRBV4-3; D gene: TRBD1; CDR3 DNA: TGCGCCAGCAGCCCGGGTAGGGGGCGACCCAAAAACATTCAGTACTTC; CDR3 protein: CASSPGRGRPKNIQYF
clone size: many; J gene: TRBJ2-1; CDR3 length: 11; V gene: TRBV6-2/TRBV6-3; D gene: .; CDR3 DNA: TGTGCCAGCAGTTACGGCTGGGAGCAGTTCTTC; CDR3 protein: CASSYGWEQFF
clone size: few; J gene: TRBJ1-2; CDR3 length: 16; V gene: TRBV18; D gene: TRBD1; CDR3 DNA: TGTGCCAGCTCACCAAGGGACAGTCGGCGGAAGAATGGCTACACCTTC; CDR3 protein: CASSPRDSRRKNGYTF
clone size: many; J gene: TRBJ2-5; CDR3 length: 16; V gene: TRBV4-2; D gene: TRBD1; CDR3 DNA: TGTGCCAGCAGCCAAGAGACAGGGGGCGCGGAGGAGACCCAGTACTTC; CDR3 protein: CASSQETGGAEETQYF
clone size: many; J gene: TRBJ2-7; CDR3 length: 14; V gene: TRBV14; D gene: .; CDR3 DNA: TGTGCCAGCAGCCAAGACCGGGGGCGCCGCGAGCAGTACTTC; CDR3 protein: CASSQDRGRREQYF
clone size: many; J gene: TRBJ2-4; CDR3 length: 17; V gene: TRBV27; D gene: .; CDR3 DNA: TGTGCCAGCAGCCGGGGCCGGGAGTACCCTATCAAAAACATTCAGTACTTC; CDR3 protein: CASSRGREYPIKNIQYF
clone size: many; J gene: TRBJ2-3; CDR3 length: 14; V gene: TRBV11-2; D gene: .; CDR3 DNA: TGTGCCAGCAGCTCACCCCGCGGCCGGGGTACGCAGTATTTT; CDR3 protein: CASSSPRGRGTQYF
clone size: many; J gene: TRBJ1-1; CDR3 length: 13; V gene: TRBV27; D gene: TRBD1; CDR3 DNA: TGTGCCAGCAGTTTAGGGACAGTTACTGAAGCTTTCTTT; CDR3 protein: CASSLGTVTEAFF
clone size: many; J gene: TRBJ2-3; CDR3 length: 14; V gene: TRBV6-2/TRBV6-3; D gene: .; CDR3 DNA: TGTGCCAGCAGTTACGAGGACGGGTGGGATACGCAGTATTTT; CDR3 protein: CASSYEDGWDTQYF
clone size: few; J gene: TRBJ1-2; CDR3 length: 15; V gene: TRBV5-1; D gene: TRBD1; CDR3 DNA: TGCGCCAGCAGCTGGGACAGAGGAATTAACTATGGCTACACCTTC; CDR3 protein: CASSWDRGINYGYTF
clone size: many; J gene: TRBJ2-3; CDR3 length: 16; V gene: TRBV10-3; D gene: TRBD2; CDR3 DNA: TGTGCCATCAGTGAGGCGCCTAGCGGGGTCACAGATACGCAGTATTTT; CDR3 protein: CAISEAPSGVTDTQYF
clone size: many; J gene: TRBJ2-2; CDR3 length: 16; V gene: TRBV4-3; D gene: TRBD1; CDR3 DNA: TGCGCCAGCAGCCATATGGATCACAGGGGGACCGGGGAGCTGTTTTTT; CDR3 protein: CASSHMDHRGTGELFF
clone size: many; J gene: TRBJ2-2; CDR3 length: 14; V gene: TRBV20-1; D gene: .; CDR3 DNA: TGCAGTGCTGAAGGGGACGGGAACACCGGGGAGCTGTTTTTT; CDR3 protein: CSAEGDGNTGELFF
clone size: .; J gene: TRBJ1-6; CDR3 length: 14; V gene: TRBV7-8; D gene: .; CDR3 DNA: TGTGCCAGCAGCTTAGGTTGGGAGAATTCACCCCTCCACTTT; CDR3 protein: CASSLGWENSPLHF
clone size: many; J gene: TRBJ1-6; CDR3 length: 15; V gene: TRBV5-5; D gene: .; CDR3 DNA: TGTGCCAGCAGCTTCAGTTCCGGGGTTATGTCACCCCTCCACTTT; CDR3 protein: CASSFSSGVMSPLHF
clone size: many; J gene: TRBJ2-7; CDR3 length: 15; V gene: TRBV29-1; D gene: .; CDR3 DNA: TGCAGCGTTGTACACTCTCCGGGACACTCCTACGAGCAGTACTTC; CDR3 protein: CSVVHSPGHSYEQYF
clone size: few; J gene: TRBJ2-1; CDR3 length: 14; V gene: TRBV19; D gene: TRBD2; CDR3 DNA: TGTGCCAGTAGCGGACTAGCGGCCTACAATGAGCAGTTCTTC; CDR3 protein: CASSGLAAYNEQFF
clone size: many; J gene: TRBJ2-7; CDR3 length: 15; V gene: TRBV6-2/TRBV6-3; D gene: .; CDR3 DNA: TGTGCCAGCAACAAGGGCGGGGACGGCCTCTACGAGCAGTACTTC; CDR3 protein: CASNKGGDGLYEQYF
clone size: .; J gene: TRBJ2-5; CDR3 length: 15; V gene: TRBV9; D gene: TRBD1; CDR3 DNA: TGTGCCAGCAGCGTTTTCCACAGGGGCGAAGAGACCCAGTACTTC; CDR3 protein: CASSVFHRGEETQYF
clone size: many; J gene: TRBJ1-1; CDR3 length: 11; V gene: TRBV20-1; D gene: .; CDR3 DNA: TGCGGACGTTTGGGGAACACTGAAGCTTTCTTT; CDR3 protein: CGRLGNTEAFF
clone size: many; J gene: TRBJ2-2; CDR3 length: 13; V gene: TRBV12-3/TRBV12-4; D gene: .; CDR3 DNA: TGTGCCAGCAGTTCACGTCGAGACGGGGAGCTGTTTTTT; CDR3 protein: CASSSRRDGELFF
clone size: few; J gene: TRBJ1-5; CDR3 length: 15; V gene: TRBV20-1; D gene: TRBD1; CDR3 DNA: TGCAGTGCTACCCGGACAGGGGGCTCCAATCAGCCCCAGCATTTT; CDR3 protein: CSATRTGGSNQPQHF
clone size: few; J gene: TRBJ2-1; CDR3 length: 15; V gene: TRBV4-1; D gene: TRBD1; CDR3 DNA: TGCGCCAGCAGCCAAGGGGGACAGGTCTACAATGAGCAGTTCTTC; CDR3 protein: CASSQGGQVYNEQFF
clone size: few; J gene: TRBJ2-7; CDR3 length: 15; V gene: TRBV18; D gene: TRBD1; CDR3 DNA: TGTGCCAGCTCACCAAGGACAGGGATCCTTTACGAGCAGTACTTC; CDR3 protein: CASSPRTGILYEQYF
clone size: many; J gene: TRBJ2-3; CDR3 length: 12; V gene: TRBV20-1; D gene: .; CDR3 DNA: TGCAGTGCCAGCCCAGGCACAGATACGCAGTATTTT; CDR3 protein: CSASPGTDTQYF
clone size: few; J gene: TRBJ2-3; CDR3 length: 16; V gene: TRBV2; D gene: .; CDR3 DNA: TGTGCCAGCAGTGAAGCTTTCGGGGGCGGCACAGATACGCAGTATTTT; CDR3 protein: CASSEAFGGGTDTQYF